This T cell receptor (beta chain) stems from a study of Graves' ophthalmopathy and Graves' hyperthyroidism. Amplified material comprised TCR beta CDR3 regions derived from RNA transcripts. Second-round multiplex PCR came after first-round RT-PCR with HTBI primers. TCRdb re-called the multiplex PCR reads with MiXCR, one entry per CDR3 protein. The table lists about 600,000 distinct CDR3 sequences, roughly 39% of them singletons. V dropped 1 base and J dropped 3 bases, with 3 bases sitting between them. Per germline, CDR1 KGHSH and CDR2 LQKENI. The CDR3 is 13 residues long. The receptor comes from an adult man with Graves' hyperthyroidism. The sequencing input was peripheral blood or thyroid tissue (not recorded which). The chain has TRBV18 and TRBJ2-2; D remains unclear. The CDR3 DNA is TGTGCCAGCTCACCACTGGACACCGGGGAGCTGTTTTTT. Its protein is CASSPLDTGELFF.